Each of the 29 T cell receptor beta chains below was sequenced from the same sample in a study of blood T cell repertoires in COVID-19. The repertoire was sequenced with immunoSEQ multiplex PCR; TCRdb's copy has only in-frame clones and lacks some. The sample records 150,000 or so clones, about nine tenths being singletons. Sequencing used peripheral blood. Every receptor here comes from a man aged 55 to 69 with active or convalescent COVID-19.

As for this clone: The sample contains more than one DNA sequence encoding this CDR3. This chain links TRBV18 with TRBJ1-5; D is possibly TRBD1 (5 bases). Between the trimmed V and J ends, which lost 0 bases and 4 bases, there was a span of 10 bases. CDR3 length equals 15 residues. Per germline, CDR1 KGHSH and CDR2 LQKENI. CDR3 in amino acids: CASSPPGQGNQPQHF. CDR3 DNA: TGTGCCAGCTCACCACCGGGGCAGGGTAATCAGCCCCAGCATTTT.

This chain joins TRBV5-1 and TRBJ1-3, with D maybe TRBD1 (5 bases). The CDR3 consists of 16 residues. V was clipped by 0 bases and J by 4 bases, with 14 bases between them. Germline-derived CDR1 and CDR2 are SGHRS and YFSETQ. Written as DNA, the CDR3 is TGCGCCAGCAGCTTGGGGGGCCAACTACTCGGAAACACCATATATTTT. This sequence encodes CASSLGGQLLGNTIYF.

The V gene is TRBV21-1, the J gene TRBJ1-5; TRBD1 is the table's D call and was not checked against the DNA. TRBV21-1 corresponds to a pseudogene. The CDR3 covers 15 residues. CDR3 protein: CASSKRDRVYQPQHF. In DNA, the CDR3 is TGTGCCAGCAGCAAAAGGGACAGGGTGTATCAGCCCCAGCATTTT.

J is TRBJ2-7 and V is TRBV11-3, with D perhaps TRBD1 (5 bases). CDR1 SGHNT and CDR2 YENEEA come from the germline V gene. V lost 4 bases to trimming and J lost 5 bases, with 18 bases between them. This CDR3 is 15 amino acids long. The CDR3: CASSSPWQGNHEQYF. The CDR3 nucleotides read TGTGCCAGCAGCTCACCGTGGCAGGGTAACCACGAGCAGTACTTC. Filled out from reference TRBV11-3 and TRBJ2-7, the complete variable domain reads EAGVVQSPRYKIIEKKQPVAFWCNPISGHNTLYWYLQNLGQGPELLIRYENEEAVDDSQLPKDRFSAERLKGVDSTLKIQPAELGDSAVYLCASSSPWQGNHEQYFGPGTRLTVT.

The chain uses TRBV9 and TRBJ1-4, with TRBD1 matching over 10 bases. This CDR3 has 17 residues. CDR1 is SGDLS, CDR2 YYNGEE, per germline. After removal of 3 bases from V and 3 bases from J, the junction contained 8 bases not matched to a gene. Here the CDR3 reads CASSAAGTGAANEKLFF. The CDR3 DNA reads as TGTGCCAGCAGCGCAGCCGGGACAGGGGCCGCTAATGAAAAACTGTTTTTT.

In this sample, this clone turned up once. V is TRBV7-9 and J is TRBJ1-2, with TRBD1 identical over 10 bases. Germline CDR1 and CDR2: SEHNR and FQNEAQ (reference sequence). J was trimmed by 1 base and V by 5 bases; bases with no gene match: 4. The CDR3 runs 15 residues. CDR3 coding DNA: TGTGCCAGCAGCCAGAGGGACAGGGGTAACTATGGCTACACCTTC. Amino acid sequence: CASSQRDRGNYGYTF.

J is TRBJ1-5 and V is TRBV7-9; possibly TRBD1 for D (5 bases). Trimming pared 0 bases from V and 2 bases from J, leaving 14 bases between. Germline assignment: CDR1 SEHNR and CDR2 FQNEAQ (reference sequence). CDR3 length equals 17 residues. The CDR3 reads CASSLAGGGTGNQPQHF. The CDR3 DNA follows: TGTGCCAGCAGCTTAGCGGGCGGGGGAACGGGCAATCAGCCCCAGCATTTT.

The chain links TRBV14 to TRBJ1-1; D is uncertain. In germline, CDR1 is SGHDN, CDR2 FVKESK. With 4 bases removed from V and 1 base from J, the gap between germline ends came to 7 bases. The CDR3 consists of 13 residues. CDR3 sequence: CASSRAGNTEAFF. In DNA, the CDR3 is TGTGCCAGCAGCCGCGCTGGGAACACTGAAGCTTTCTTT.

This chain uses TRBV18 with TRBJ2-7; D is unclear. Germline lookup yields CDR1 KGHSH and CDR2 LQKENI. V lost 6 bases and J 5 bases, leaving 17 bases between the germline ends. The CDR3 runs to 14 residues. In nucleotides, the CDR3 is TGTGCCAGCTCGACACAAAATTCCGCGCACGAGCAGTACTTC. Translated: CASSTQNSAHEQYF.

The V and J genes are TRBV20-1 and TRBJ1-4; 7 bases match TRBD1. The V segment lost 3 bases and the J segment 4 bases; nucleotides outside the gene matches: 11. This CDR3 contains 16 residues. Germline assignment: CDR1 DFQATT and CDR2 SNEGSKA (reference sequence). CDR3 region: CSASPGGFFLNEKLFF. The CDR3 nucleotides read TGCAGTGCTAGTCCAGGGGGATTCTTTCTTAATGAAAAACTGTTTTTT.

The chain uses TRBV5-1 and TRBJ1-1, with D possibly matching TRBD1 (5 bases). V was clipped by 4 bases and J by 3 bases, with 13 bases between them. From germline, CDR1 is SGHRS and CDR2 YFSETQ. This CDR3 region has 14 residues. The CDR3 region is CASSPSTEYTEAFF. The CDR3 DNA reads TGCGCCAGCAGCCCATCGACAGAGTACACTGAAGCTTTCTTT.

For the CDR3, the DNA is TGTGCCAGCAGCCTATACAGGGGTGGCGGGCAGCCCCAGCATTTT. Encoded protein: CASSLYRGGGQPQHF. This chain uses TRBV28 with TRBJ1-5; 7 nucleotides align to TRBD1. V lost 6 bases to trimming and J lost 7 bases; unmatched junction nucleotides: 12. The CDR3 is made up of 15 amino acids. The germline gives CDR1 MDHEN, CDR2 SYDVKM.

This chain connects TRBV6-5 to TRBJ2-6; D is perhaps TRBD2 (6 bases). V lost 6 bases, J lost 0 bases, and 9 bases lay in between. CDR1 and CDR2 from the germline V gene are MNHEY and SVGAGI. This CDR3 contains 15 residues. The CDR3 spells CASSLGGSGANVLTF. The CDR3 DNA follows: TGTGCCAGCAGCCTGGGGGGCTCTGGGGCCAACGTCCTGACTTTC.

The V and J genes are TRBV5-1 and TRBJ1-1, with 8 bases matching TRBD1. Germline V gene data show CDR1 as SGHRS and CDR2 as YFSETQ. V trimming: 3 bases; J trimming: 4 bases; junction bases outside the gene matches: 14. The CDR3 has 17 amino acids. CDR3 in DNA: TGCGCCAGCAGCTCTGACAGGGGCCGCACCTTTAGCACTGAAGCTTTCTTT. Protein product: CASSSDRGRTFSTEAFF.

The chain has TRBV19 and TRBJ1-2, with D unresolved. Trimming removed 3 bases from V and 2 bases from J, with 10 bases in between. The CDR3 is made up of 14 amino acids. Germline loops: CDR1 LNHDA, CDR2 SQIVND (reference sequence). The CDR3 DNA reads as TGTGCCAGTAGTATCGCGACACCCAACTATGGCTACACCTTC. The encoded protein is CASSIATPNYGYTF. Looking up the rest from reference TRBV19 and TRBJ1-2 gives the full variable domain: DGGITQSPKYLFRKEGQNVTLSCEQNLNHDAMYWYRQDPGQGLRLIYYSQIVNDFQKGDIAEGYSVSREKKESFPLTVTSAQKNPTAFYLCASSIATPNYGYTFGSGTRLTVV.

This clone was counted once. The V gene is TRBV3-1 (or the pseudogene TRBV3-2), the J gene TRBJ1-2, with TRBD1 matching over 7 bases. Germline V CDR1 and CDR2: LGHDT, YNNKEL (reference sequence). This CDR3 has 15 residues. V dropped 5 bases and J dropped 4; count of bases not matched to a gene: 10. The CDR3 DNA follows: TGTGCCAGCAGCAACTCCGGGACAGCGTTCTATGGCTACACCTTC. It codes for CASSNSGTAFYGYTF.

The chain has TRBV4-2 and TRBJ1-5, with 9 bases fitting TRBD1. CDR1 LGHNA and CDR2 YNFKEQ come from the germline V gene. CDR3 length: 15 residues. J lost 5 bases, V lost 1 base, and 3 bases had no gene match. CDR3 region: CASSQGDRADQPQHF. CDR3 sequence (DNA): TGTGCCAGCAGCCAAGGGGACAGGGCAGATCAGCCCCAGCATTTT.

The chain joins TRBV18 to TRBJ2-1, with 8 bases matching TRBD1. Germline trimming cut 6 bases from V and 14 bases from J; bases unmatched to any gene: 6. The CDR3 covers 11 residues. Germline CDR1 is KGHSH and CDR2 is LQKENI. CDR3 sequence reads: CASSSRTGKFF. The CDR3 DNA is TGTGCCAGCTCTTCGAGGACAGGGAAGTTCTTC.

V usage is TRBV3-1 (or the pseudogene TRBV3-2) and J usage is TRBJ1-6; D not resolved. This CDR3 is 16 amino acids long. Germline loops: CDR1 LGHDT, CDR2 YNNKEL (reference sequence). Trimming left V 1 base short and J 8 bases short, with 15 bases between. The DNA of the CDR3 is TGTGCCAGCAGCCAAGTTTTTCGACAACCTCATTCACCCCTCCACTTT. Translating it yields CASSQVFRQPHSPLHF.

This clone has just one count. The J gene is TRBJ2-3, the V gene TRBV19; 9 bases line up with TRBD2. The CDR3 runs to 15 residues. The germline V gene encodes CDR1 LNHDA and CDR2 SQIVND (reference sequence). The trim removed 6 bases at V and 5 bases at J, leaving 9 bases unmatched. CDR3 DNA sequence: TGTGCCAGTAGCCCCAGCGGGGGGAGGAGAGATACGCAGTATTTT. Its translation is CASSPSGGRRDTQYF.

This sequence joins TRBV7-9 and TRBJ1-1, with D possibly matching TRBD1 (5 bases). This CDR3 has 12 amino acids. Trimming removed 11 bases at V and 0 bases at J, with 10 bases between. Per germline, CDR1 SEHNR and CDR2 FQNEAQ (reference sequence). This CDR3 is CASRTMNTEAFF. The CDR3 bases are TGTGCCTCGAGGACAATGAACACTGAAGCTTTCTTT.

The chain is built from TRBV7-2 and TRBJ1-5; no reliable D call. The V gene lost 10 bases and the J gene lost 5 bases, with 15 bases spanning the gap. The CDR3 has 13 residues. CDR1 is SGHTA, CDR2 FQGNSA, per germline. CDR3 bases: TGTGCCACCCGGGGAACTATCGATCAGCCCCAGCATTTT. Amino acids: CATRGTIDQPQHF. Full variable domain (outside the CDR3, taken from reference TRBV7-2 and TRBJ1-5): GAGVSQSPSNKVTEKGKDVELRCDPISGHTALYWYRQSLGQGLEFLIYFQGNSAPDKSGLPSDRFSAERTGGSVSTLTIQRTQQEDSAVYLCATRGTIDQPQHFGDGTRLSIL.

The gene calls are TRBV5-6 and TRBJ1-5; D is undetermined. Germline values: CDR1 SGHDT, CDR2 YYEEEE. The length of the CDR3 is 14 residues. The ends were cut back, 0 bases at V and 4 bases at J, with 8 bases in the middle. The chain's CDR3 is CASSLGGENQPQHF. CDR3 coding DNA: TGTGCCAGCAGCTTGGGTGGGGAGAATCAGCCCCAGCATTTT.

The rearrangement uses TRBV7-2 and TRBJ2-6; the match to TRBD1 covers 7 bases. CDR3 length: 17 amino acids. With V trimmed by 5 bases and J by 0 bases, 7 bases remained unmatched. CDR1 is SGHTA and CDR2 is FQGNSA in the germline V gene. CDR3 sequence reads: CASSTTGWNSGANVLTF. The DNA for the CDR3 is TGTGCCAGCAGCACGACAGGGTGGAACTCTGGGGCCAACGTCCTGACTTTC.

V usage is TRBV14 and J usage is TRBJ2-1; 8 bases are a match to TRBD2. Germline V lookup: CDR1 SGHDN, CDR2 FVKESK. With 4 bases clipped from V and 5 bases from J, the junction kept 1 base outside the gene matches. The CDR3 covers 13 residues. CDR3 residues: CASSPGLDNEQFF. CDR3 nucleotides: TGTGCCAGCAGCCCGGGACTAGACAATGAGCAGTTCTTC.

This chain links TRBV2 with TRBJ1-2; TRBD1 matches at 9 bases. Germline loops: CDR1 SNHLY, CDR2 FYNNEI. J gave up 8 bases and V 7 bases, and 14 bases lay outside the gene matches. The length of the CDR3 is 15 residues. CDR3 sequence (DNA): TGTGCCAGCACTCCTGAGACAGGGGGTAATGGCGGCTACACCTTC. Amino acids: CASTPETGGNGGYTF.

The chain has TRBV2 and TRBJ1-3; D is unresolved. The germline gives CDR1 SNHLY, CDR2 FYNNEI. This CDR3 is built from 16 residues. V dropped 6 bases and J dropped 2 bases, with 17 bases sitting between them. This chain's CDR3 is CASSHRDLTAGNTIYF. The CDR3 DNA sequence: TGTGCCAGCAGCCACCGGGATCTAACGGCTGGAAACACCATATATTTT.

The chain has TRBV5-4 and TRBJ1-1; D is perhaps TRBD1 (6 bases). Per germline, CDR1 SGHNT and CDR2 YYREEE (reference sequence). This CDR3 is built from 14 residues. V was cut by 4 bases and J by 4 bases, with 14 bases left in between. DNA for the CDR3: TGTGCCAGCAGCCTACAGGGCGGGGGCACTGAAGCTTTCTTT. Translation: CASSLQGGGTEAFF.

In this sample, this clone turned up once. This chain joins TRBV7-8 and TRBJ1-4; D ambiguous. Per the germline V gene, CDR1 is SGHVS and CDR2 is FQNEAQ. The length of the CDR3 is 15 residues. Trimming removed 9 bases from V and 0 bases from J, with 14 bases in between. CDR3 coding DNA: TGTGCCAGTAGTCCTGCGAGATCAACTAATGAAAAACTGTTTTTT. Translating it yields CASSPARSTNEKLFF.